The 13 T cell receptor beta chains below were found in one sample sequenced in a study of T cell responses to AZD1222 COVID-19 vaccine. Sequencing was performed with immunoSEQ multiplex PCR; in TCRdb, only in-frame clones are kept and a portion is missing. The table shows about 100,000 clones, with roughly 90% occurring only once. The starting material was peripheral blood, obtained on day 0 of AZD1222 vaccination. These receptors were collected from an adult in good health.

The rearrangement links TRBV29-1 to TRBJ2-7; D not certain. Germline CDR1 SQVTM, CDR2 ANQGSEA. The V gene lost 5 bases and the J gene lost 2 bases, with 10 bases spanning the gap. There are 12 residues in the CDR3. The CDR3: CSVYQPAYEQYF. The CDR3 region has the DNA TGCAGCGTTTATCAACCTGCCTACGAGCAGTACTTC.

The rearrangement joins TRBV19 to TRBJ2-6; 7 positions match TRBD1. From germline, CDR1 is LNHDA and CDR2 SQIVND (reference sequence). J gave up 4 bases and V 7 bases, and 13 bases lay outside the gene matches. The CDR3 has 17 amino acids. The CDR3 region is CASTPGPGTAGANVLTF. CDR3 nucleotide sequence: TGTGCCAGTACCCCAGGGCCCGGGACAGCGGGGGCCAACGTCCTGACTTTC.

This CDR3 reads CASSLEPGTTDTQYF. CDR3 sequence (DNA): TGCGCCAGCAGCTTGGAACCCGGGACCACAGATACGCAGTATTTT. The chain carries TRBV5-1 and TRBJ2-3; D may match TRBD1 or TRBD2 (5 bases each). The V gene's germline CDR1 is SGHRS and CDR2 YFSETQ. The V gene lost 0 bases and the J gene lost 2 bases, with 10 bases spanning the gap. CDR3 size: 15 residues.

The rearrangement joins TRBV7-9 to TRBJ1-1; D is perhaps TRBD1 (6 bases). CDR1 and CDR2 from the germline V gene are SEHNR and FQNEAQ (reference sequence). This CDR3 contains 14 residues. Trimming took off 1 base at V and 6 bases at J, with 12 bases between the two ends. CDR3 sequence (DNA): TGTGCCAGCAGCTTAGAGGGGGGACATCCTGAAGCTTTCTTT. Translating gives CASSLEGGHPEAFF.

The J gene is TRBJ2-7, the V gene TRBV18, with 9 bases fitting TRBD1. Trimming removed 3 bases from V and 3 bases from J; junction bases left unmatched: 3. This CDR3 has 14 residues. The germline CDR1 and CDR2 sequences are KGHSH and LQKENI. Here the CDR3 DNA reads TGTGCCAGCTCACCGACAGGGGGTGTCTACGAGCAGTACTTC. Translating gives CASSPTGGVYEQYF.

The chain carries TRBV7-2 and TRBJ2-7, with D maybe TRBD2 (6 bases). Germline V CDR1 and CDR2: SGHTA, FQGNSA. Trimming left V 2 bases short and J 4 bases short, with 18 bases between. The CDR3 consists of 16 residues. CDR3 sequence reads: CASSLNAGTVRYEQYF. The CDR3 DNA is TGTGCCAGCAGCTTAAATGCCGGGACTGTGCGATACGAGCAGTACTTC. The full variable domain, in which reference TRBV7-2 and TRBJ2-7 provide the parts outside the CDR3, is GAGVSQSPSNKVTEKGKDVELRCDPISGHTALYWYRQSLGQGLEFLIYFQGNSAPDKSGLPSDRFSAERTGGSVSTLTIQRTQQEDSAVYLCASSLNAGTVRYEQYFGPGTRLTVT.

The rearrangement uses TRBV18 and TRBJ2-5; 14 bases match TRBD2. Germline assignment: CDR1 KGHSH and CDR2 LQKENI. Trimming cost V 4 bases and J 8 bases; bases outside gene matches: 3. The length of the CDR3 is 14 residues. CDR3 loop: CASSLGTSGGTQYF. The CDR3 DNA is TGTGCCAGCTCACTTGGGACTAGCGGGGGAACCCAGTACTTC.

This chain uses TRBV27 with TRBJ1-1; D is perhaps TRBD1 (5 bases). Germline CDR1 MNHEY, CDR2 SMNVEV (reference sequence). V was cut by 5 bases and J by 1 base, with 11 bases left in between. This CDR3 comprises 14 residues. The CDR3 loop is CASSLITGNTEAFF. CDR3 nucleotides: TGTGCCAGCAGTCTTATTACAGGGAACACTGAAGCTTTCTTT.

The chain recombines TRBV7-9 with TRBJ1-3; no firm D call. Per the germline V gene, CDR1 is SEHNR and CDR2 is FQNEAQ (reference sequence). Trimming removed 1 base from V and 0 bases from J, with 4 bases in between. The CDR3 runs to 14 residues. The CDR3 DNA reads TGTGCCAGCAGCTTAGTTTACTCTGGAAACACCATATATTTT. Protein: CASSLVYSGNTIYF.

The rearrangement uses TRBV4-2 and TRBJ1-4; 7 nucleotides line up with TRBD1. This CDR3 contains 15 residues. V lost 1 base and J lost 8; bases outside the gene matches: 7. Germline values: CDR1 LGHNA, CDR2 YNFKEQ. This CDR3 is CASSQVRQGKEKLFF. CDR3 DNA: TGTGCCAGCAGCCAAGTACGACAGGGAAAAGAAAAACTGTTTTTT.

This chain links TRBV11-2 with TRBJ2-7; TRBD1 agrees at 9 bases. Germline V gene sequence: CDR1 SGHAT, CDR2 FQNNGV. The CDR3 is 15 amino acids. The V and J ends lost 0 bases and 6 bases, in that order; junction bases with no gene match: 6. The CDR3 region is CASSLEGQGFSEQYF. CDR3 DNA sequence: TGTGCCAGCAGCTTAGAGGGACAGGGATTTTCCGAGCAGTACTTC.

This clone appeared a few times. The chain joins TRBV7-9 to TRBJ1-3, with D unresolved. This CDR3 has 14 residues. CDR1 SEHNR and CDR2 FQNEAQ come from the germline V gene (reference sequence). V was pared by 4 bases and J by 1 base, with 8 bases between. In DNA, the CDR3 is TGTGCCAGCAGCTCCGGGCTATCTGGAAACACCATATATTTT. Residues: CASSSGLSGNTIYF.

V and J are TRBV11-3 and TRBJ1-1, with D possibly TRBD1 on 5 matching bases. Germline CDR1 reads SGHNT; CDR2 reads YENEEA. The length of the CDR3 is 13 residues. Trimming shortened V by 1 base and J by 4 bases, and 7 bases separated the two germline ends. CDR3 nucleotide sequence: TGTGCCAGCAGCTTAGTGGGGGTCACTGAAGCTTTCTTT. Residues: CASSLVGVTEAFF.